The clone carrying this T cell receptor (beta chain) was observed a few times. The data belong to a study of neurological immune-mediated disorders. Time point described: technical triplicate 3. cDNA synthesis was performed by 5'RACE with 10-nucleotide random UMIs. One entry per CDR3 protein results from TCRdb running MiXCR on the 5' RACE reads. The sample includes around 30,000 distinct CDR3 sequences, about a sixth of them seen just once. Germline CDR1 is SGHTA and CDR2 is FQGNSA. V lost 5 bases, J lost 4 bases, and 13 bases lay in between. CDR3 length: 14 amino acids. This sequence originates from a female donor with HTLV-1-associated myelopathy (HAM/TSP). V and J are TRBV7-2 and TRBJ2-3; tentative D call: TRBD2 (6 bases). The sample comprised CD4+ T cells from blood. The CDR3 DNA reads TGTGCCAGCAGCCTACTTCTAGCGCCAGATACGCAGTATTTT. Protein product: CASSLLLAPDTQYF.